The 17 T cell receptor beta chains below were found in one sample sequenced in a study of blood T cell repertoires in COVID-19. Measured with immunoSEQ multiplex PCR; TCRdb has only the in-frame clones, and not every one. The repertoire consists of fewer than 250,000 clones, with 83% occurring once and the leading ten covering 4.5% to 5%. The sample comprised PBMCs or T cells enriched from blood (not recorded which). These TCRs come from a woman aged 50 to 60 who had been exposed to COVID-19.

On this clone: The sample has other DNA sequences that encode this CDR3 too. This chain uses TRBV6-5 with TRBJ1-1, with unresolved D. Deletions cut 5 bases from V and 1 base from J, with 5 bases between. The CDR3 has 12 residues. Germline V lookup: CDR1 MNHEY, CDR2 SVGAGI. CDR3 nucleotides: TGTGCCAGCAGTAGACAGAACACTGAAGCTTTCTTT. Encoded protein: CASSRQNTEAFF.

The genes are TRBV6-5 and TRBJ1-3, with D unresolved. The germline V gene encodes CDR1 MNHEY and CDR2 SVGAGI. Trimming shortened V by 7 bases and J by 0 bases, and 13 bases separated the two germline ends. There are 15 residues in the CDR3. This chain's CDR3 is CASKRAYGSGNTIYF. Written as DNA, the CDR3 is TGTGCCAGCAAGCGAGCTTACGGCTCTGGAAACACCATATATTTT.

V and J are TRBV9 and TRBJ1-1, with D perhaps matching TRBD1 (6 bases). This CDR3 is built from 15 residues. V lost 3 bases and J lost 6, with 18 bases in between. Germline V CDR1 and CDR2: SGDLS, YYNGEE. In nucleotides, the CDR3 is TGTGCCAGCAGCGGCCGACACGGGGGGGCTTCTGAAGCTTTCTTT. Residues: CASSGRHGGASEAFF.

This clone was picked up one time. This chain links TRBV24-1 with TRBJ1-1, with TRBD1 matching 7 bases. From germline, CDR1 is KGHDR and CDR2 SFDVKD. The CDR3 loop spans 15 amino acids. Trimming removed 2 bases from V and 1 base from J; junction bases left unmatched: 3. In DNA, the CDR3 is TGTGCCACCAGTGATTCCGGGACAGCGAACACTGAAGCTTTCTTT. It translates to CATSDSGTANTEAFF.

The rearrangement links TRBV5-1 to TRBJ2-3; possible D gene TRBD2, 7 bases. V lost 5 bases, J lost 2 bases, and 12 bases lay in between. The CDR3 contains 14 residues. Germline V gene sequence: CDR1 SGHRS, CDR2 YFSETQ. In DNA, the CDR3 is TGCGCCAGCAGGGGGGGGGCCTCCACAGATACGCAGTATTTT. Amino acid sequence: CASRGGASTDTQYF.

The V gene is TRBV4-3, the J gene TRBJ2-1, with D possibly matching TRBD2 (5 bases). Trimming took 2 bases from V and 5 from J, leaving 7 bases between them. Per the germline V gene, CDR1 is LGHNA and CDR2 is YSLEER. The CDR3 is 13 amino acids. This CDR3 is CASSQTRNNEQFF. DNA of the CDR3: TGCGCCAGCAGCCAAACTAGGAACAATGAGCAGTTCTTC.

The chain links TRBV9 to TRBJ2-5, with a weak D call TRBD1 (7 bases). Per germline, CDR1 SGDLS and CDR2 YYNGEE. The germline V and J ends were trimmed by 4 bases and 5 bases, with 18 bases remaining between them. CDR3 length: 15 residues. The DNA for the CDR3 is TGTGCCAGCAGCCCCCACGAGACAGGGAGGGAGACCCAGTACTTC. It specifies CASSPHETGRETQYF.

In the case of this clone: At the DNA level, this CDR3 is encoded by other sequences in the same sample as well. The chain is built from TRBV7-9 and TRBJ1-4; TRBD1 is a possible D gene (5 bases). Per the germline V gene, CDR1 is SEHNR and CDR2 is FQNEAQ (reference sequence). This CDR3 has 15 residues. Trimming took 2 bases from V and 4 from J, leaving 11 bases between them. Here the CDR3 reads CASSLNTGGNEKLFF. CDR3 bases: TGTGCCAGCAGCTTAAATACAGGTGGTAATGAAAAACTGTTTTTT. Full variable domain (remainder filled in from reference TRBV7-9 and TRBJ1-4): DTGVSQNPRHKITKRGQNVTFRCDPISEHNRLYWYRQTLGQGPEFLTYFQNEAQLEKSRLLSDRFSAERPKGSFSTLEIQRTEQGDSAMYLCASSLNTGGNEKLFFGSGTQLSVL.

Only one count was recorded for this clone. The chain recombines TRBV12-5 with TRBJ1-2; the match to TRBD1 covers 8 bases. This CDR3 region has 17 residues. Trimming cost V 0 bases and J 4 bases; bases outside gene matches: 10. Germline CDR1 and CDR2: LGHNT and FRNRAP. CDR3 region: CASGLVLTGGIFYGYTF. Here the CDR3 DNA reads TGTGCTAGTGGTTTGGTCCTAACAGGGGGGATATTCTATGGCTACACCTTC.

The chain joins TRBV28 to TRBJ2-2; D possibly corresponds to TRBD2 (5 bases). The CDR3 loop spans 12 amino acids. Germline values: CDR1 MDHEN, CDR2 SYDVKM. V lost 5 bases and J 8 bases, leaving 9 bases between the germline ends. This CDR3 reads CASSQRAGELFF. The DNA of the CDR3 is TGTGCCAGCAGTCAGAGGGCGGGGGAGCTGTTTTTT.

The CDR3 reads CASSLLPGIGNTEAFF. The DNA for the CDR3 is TGTGCCAGCAGCCTCTTGCCGGGGATTGGGAACACTGAAGCTTTCTTT. This sequence joins TRBV6-6 and TRBJ1-1; the D is unclear. Trimming took off 6 bases at V and 1 base at J, with 18 bases between the two ends. Germline CDR1 reads MNHNY; CDR2 reads SVGAGI (reference sequence). This CDR3 has 16 residues.

This chain joins TRBV20-1 and TRBJ2-2; a weak D match, TRBD1 (6 bases). The CDR3 has 13 residues. V was trimmed by 3 bases and J by 6 bases, leaving 11 bases between them. CDR1 and CDR2 (germline): DFQATT, SNEGSKA (reference sequence). DNA for the CDR3: TGCAGTGCTAGTTCCAGGGGTCCCGGGGAGCTGTTTTTT. Its translation: CSASSRGPGELFF.

The gene calls are TRBV5-4 and TRBJ2-5; no clear D gene. Germline CDR1 reads SGHNT; CDR2 reads YYREEE (reference sequence). Trimming cost V 0 bases and J 2 bases, with 2 bases left between them. This CDR3 is built from 12 residues. The CDR3 region is CASSLAQETQYF. The CDR3 nucleotides are TGTGCCAGCAGCTTGGCACAAGAGACCCAGTACTTC.

This rearrangement joins TRBV11-2 to TRBJ1-4; 9 bases map to TRBD1. The CDR3 spans 15 residues. Germline CDR1 and CDR2: SGHAT and FQNNGV. With 4 bases clipped from V and 5 bases from J, the junction kept 5 bases outside the gene matches. The CDR3 DNA is TGTGCCAGCAGCTCAACCGGGACAGGGAATGAAAAACTGTTTTTT. Translated, it gives CASSSTGTGNEKLFF.

This sequence joins TRBV18 and TRBJ2-7, with D unclear. The CDR3 is 13 amino acids. Trimming stripped 6 bases from V and 1 base from J, with 10 bases between. Germline CDR1 KGHSH, CDR2 LQKENI. The CDR3: CASSLTVSYEQYF. The DNA of the CDR3 is TGTGCCAGCTCCCTTACAGTTTCCTACGAGCAGTACTTC.

The chain is built from TRBV4-3 and TRBJ1-1; TRBD1 matches at 10 bases. The CDR3 is 20 residues long. With V trimmed by 0 bases and J by 2 bases, 15 bases remained unmatched. Per the germline V gene, CDR1 is LGHNA and CDR2 is YSLEER. The CDR3 loop reads CASSQEITGTGAWRNTEAFF. The CDR3 DNA is TGCGCCAGCAGCCAAGAAATCACCGGGACAGGGGCTTGGAGAAACACTGAAGCTTTCTTT.

This chain uses TRBV5-4 with TRBJ2-7, with 9 positions matching TRBD1. The CDR3 spans 14 residues. V shed 4 bases, J shed 5 bases, and the junction held 7 bases outside the gene matches. Germline V gene lookup returns CDR1 SGHNT and CDR2 YYREEE (reference sequence). The CDR3 nucleotides are TGTGCCAGCAGCGCCGGGACAGGGTCCCACGAGCAGTACTTC. Protein: CASSAGTGSHEQYF.